This T cell receptor beta chain was recorded in a study of cytomegalovirus exposure and HLA in healthy donors. Study-wide background: An earlier analysis identified under 130 million unique TCR beta sequences in some 180 million T cells. Whole-study results and caveats: Association of 17,000 or so TCR beta sequences with HLA alleles was found at 0.05 false discovery rate in a later analysis.

Concerning this clone: Antigen unknown.

While unrecorded immune exposures were likely, the donors were nominally healthy when sampled. Primers for the PCR totalled 60 Vbeta and 13 Jbeta. Data came from immunoSEQ multiplex PCR; TCRdb stores just in-frame clones and leaves some out. Of about 120,000 clones in the sample, 17% were seen once. This TCR came from a female donor in good health and CMV-seropositive. The sequencing sample was made of PBMCs.

CDR3 protein: CASSYPGQRRETQYF. CDR3 nucleotides: TGTGCCAGCAGTTATCCAGGACAGAGACGCGAGACCCAGTACTTC. V usage is TRBV28 and J usage is TRBJ2-5; possibly TRBD1 for D (6 bases). The CDR3 runs 15 residues. Germline V gene data show CDR1 as MDHEN and CDR2 as SYDVKM. Trimming pared 4 bases from V and 5 bases from J, leaving 17 bases between.